One sample yielded the 6 T cell receptor beta chains listed below, sequenced in a study of CD8 T cells in ankylosing spondylitis (dated by TCRdb to about 2017). The protocol used for the library was 5' RACE. TCRdb records Illumina HiSeq 2500 as the sequencer. In-frame beta chains were kept once TCRdb had trimmed the public reads at Q25 with fastp and called clones with MiXCR. Each entry merges the rows of one CDR3 protein and shows their most common DNA and genes. This sample has around 340,000 distinct CDR3 sequences in its table, and approximately 14% of those were observed once. The top ten clones comprise 0.95% to 1.4% of the sample. Material for sequencing was blood, either unsorted or a sorted T cell fraction (not recorded which). Receptors were obtained from a male donor with ankylosing spondylitis or in good health (not recorded which).

This clonotype was observed a handful of times. The V call is TRBV12-3 or TRBV12-4, the J call TRBJ2-7; D call uncertain. This CDR3 region has 15 residues. Trimming cost V 3 bases and J 0 bases, with 12 bases left between them. Here the CDR3 reads CASSFFPGASYEQYF. The CDR3 DNA reads as TGTGCCAGCAGTTTTTTCCCAGGAGCCTCCTACGAGCAGTACTTC.

The V and J genes are TRBV5-1 and TRBJ2-1, with 10 bases fitting TRBD1. After removal of 2 bases from V and 2 bases from J, the junction contained 4 bases not matched to a gene. The CDR3 length is 16 residues. CDR1 and CDR2 from the germline V gene are SGHRS and YFSETQ. CDR3 in amino acids: CASSLLGTGAYNEQFF. The CDR3 DNA follows: TGCGCCAGCAGCTTACTCGGGACAGGGGCCTACAATGAGCAGTTCTTC. Looking up the rest from reference TRBV5-1 and TRBJ2-1 gives the full variable domain: KAGVTQTPRYLIKTRGQQVTLSCSPISGHRSVSWYQQTPGQGLQFLFEYFSETQRNKGNFPGRFSGRQFSNSRSEMNVSTLELGDSALYLCASSLLGTGAYNEQFFGPGTRLTVL.

This clonotype was found a few times. CDR3 nucleotides: TGTGCCATCAGTGAGCACGGTCCTACAGGGGGCTCTCGGGAGCAGTACTTC. This gives the protein CAISEHGPTGGSREQYF. The chain is built from TRBV10-3 and TRBJ2-7, with 9 positions matching TRBD1. Germline V lookup: CDR1 ENHRY, CDR2 SYGVKD. V lost 2 bases to trimming and J lost 7 bases; unmatched junction nucleotides: 15. The length of the CDR3 is 17 residues.

The chain is built from TRBV14 and TRBJ2-7; D unclear. The germline gives CDR1 SGHDN, CDR2 FVKESK. The CDR3 is made up of 12 amino acids. The V and J ends lost 5 bases and 5 bases respectively, with 10 bases between them. The CDR3 DNA is TGTGCCAGCAGCGCAGACGTCCACGAGCAGTACTTC. It yields the protein CASSADVHEQYF.

In this sample, this clonotype turned up a few times. The rearrangement joins TRBV4-1 to TRBJ2-3; 15 nucleotides agree with TRBD2. This CDR3 comprises 17 residues. J lost 3 bases, V lost 0 bases, and 1 base had no gene match. Per germline, CDR1 MGHRA and CDR2 YSYEKL. Here the CDR3 reads CASSQDGTSGRTDTQYF. The CDR3 DNA follows: TGCGCCAGCAGCCAAGATGGGACTAGCGGGAGGACAGATACGCAGTATTTT.

This clonotype was detected a few times. The V gene is TRBV11-2, the J gene TRBJ2-7; 9 bases are shared with TRBD1. The CDR3 consists of 15 residues. After removal of 0 bases from V and 2 bases from J, the junction contained 2 bases not matched to a gene. The germline CDR1 and CDR2 sequences are SGHAT and FQNNGV. CDR3 amino acids: CASSLETGGTYEQYF. DNA of the CDR3: TGTGCCAGCAGCTTAGAGACAGGGGGGACCTACGAGCAGTACTTC. The full variable domain, completed using reference TRBV11-2 and TRBJ2-7, is EAGVAQSPRYKIIEKRQSVAFWCNPISGHATLYWYQQILGQGPKLLIQFQNNGVVDDSQLPKDRFSAERLKGVDSTLKIQPAKLEDSAVYLCASSLETGGTYEQYFGPGTRLTVT.